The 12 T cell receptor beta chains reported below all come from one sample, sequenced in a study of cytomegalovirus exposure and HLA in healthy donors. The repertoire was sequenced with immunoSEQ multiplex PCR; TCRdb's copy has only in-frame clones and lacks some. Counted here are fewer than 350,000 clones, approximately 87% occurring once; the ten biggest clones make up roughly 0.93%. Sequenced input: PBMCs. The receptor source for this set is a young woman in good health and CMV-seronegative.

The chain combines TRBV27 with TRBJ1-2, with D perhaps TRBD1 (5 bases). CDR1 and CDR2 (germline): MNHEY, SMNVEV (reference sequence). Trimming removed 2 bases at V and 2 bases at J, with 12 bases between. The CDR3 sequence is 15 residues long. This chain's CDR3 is CASSLNRQRNYGYTF. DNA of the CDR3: TGTGCCAGCAGTTTAAATAGACAGAGAAACTATGGCTACACCTTC.

Here the CDR3 DNA reads TGTGCCAGCAGCGTAGATCTCCCGGGACTCTACAATGAGCAGTTCTTC. This sequence encodes CASSVDLPGLYNEQFF. V is TRBV9 and J is TRBJ2-1, with D possibly matching TRBD2 (6 bases). V was trimmed by 0 bases and J by 3 bases, leaving 13 bases between them. This CDR3 region has 16 residues. CDR1 SGDLS and CDR2 YYNGEE come from the germline V gene.

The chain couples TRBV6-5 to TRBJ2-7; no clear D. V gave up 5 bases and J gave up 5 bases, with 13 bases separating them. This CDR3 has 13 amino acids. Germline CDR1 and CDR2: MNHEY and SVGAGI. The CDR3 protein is CASSKYRVNEQYF. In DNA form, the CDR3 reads TGTGCCAGCAGTAAATACCGGGTAAACGAGCAGTACTTC.

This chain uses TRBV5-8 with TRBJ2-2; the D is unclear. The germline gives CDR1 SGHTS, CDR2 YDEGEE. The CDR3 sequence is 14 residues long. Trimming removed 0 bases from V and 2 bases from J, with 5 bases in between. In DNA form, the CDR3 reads TGTGCCAGCAGCTTGGCCGGTAACACCGGGGAGCTGTTTTTT. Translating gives CASSLAGNTGELFF.

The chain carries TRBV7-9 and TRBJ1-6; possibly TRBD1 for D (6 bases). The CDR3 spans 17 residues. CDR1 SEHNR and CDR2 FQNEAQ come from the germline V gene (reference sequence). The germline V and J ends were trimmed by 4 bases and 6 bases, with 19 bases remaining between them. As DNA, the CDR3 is TGTGCCAGCAGCTCAACCTTGATTCGGGACACTAATTCACCCCTCCACTTT. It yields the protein CASSSTLIRDTNSPLHF.

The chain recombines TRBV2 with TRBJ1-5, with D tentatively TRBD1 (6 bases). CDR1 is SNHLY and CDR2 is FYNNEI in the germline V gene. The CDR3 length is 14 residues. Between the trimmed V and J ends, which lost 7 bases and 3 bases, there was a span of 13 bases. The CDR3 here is CASNRGGVNQPQHF. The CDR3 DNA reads TGTGCCAGCAATAGAGGGGGGGTCAATCAGCCCCAGCATTTT.

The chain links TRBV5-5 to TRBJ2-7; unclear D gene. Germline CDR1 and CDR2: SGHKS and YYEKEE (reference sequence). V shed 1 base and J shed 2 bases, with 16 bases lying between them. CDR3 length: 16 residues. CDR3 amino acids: CASSLLGQSDTYEQYF. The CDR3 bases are TGTGCCAGCAGCTTGTTGGGCCAGTCAGACACCTACGAGCAGTACTTC.

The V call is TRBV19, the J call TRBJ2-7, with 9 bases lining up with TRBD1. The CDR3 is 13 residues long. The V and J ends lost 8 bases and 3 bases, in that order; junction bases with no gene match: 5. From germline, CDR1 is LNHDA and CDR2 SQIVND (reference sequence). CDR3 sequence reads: CASGTGSFYEQYF. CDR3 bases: TGTGCCAGTGGGACAGGGTCTTTCTACGAGCAGTACTTC.

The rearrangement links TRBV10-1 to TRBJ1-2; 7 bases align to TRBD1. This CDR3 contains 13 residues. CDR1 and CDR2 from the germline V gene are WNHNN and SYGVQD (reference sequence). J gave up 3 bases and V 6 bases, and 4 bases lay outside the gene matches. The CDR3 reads CASSPGTDYGYTF. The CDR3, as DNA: TGCGCCAGCAGCCCCGGGACAGACTATGGCTACACCTTC.

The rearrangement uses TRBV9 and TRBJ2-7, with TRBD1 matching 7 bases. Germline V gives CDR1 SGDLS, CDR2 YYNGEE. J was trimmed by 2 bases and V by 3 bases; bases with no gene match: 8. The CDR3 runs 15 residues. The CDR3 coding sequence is TGTGCCAGCAGCGCACCCCGGGACAGTCCCTACGAGCAGTACTTC. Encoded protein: CASSAPRDSPYEQYF.

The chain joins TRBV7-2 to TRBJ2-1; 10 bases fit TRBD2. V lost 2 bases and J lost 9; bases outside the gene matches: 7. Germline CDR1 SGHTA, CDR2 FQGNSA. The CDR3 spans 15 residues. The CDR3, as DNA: TGTGCCAGCAGCTTAACGGCTAGCGGGAGCGGTGAGCAGTTCTTC. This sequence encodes CASSLTASGSGEQFF. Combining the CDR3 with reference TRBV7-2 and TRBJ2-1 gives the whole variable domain GAGVSQSPSNKVTEKGKDVELRCDPISGHTALYWYRQSLGQGLEFLIYFQGNSAPDKSGLPSDRFSAERTGGSVSTLTIQRTQQEDSAVYLCASSLTASGSGEQFFGPGTRLTVL.

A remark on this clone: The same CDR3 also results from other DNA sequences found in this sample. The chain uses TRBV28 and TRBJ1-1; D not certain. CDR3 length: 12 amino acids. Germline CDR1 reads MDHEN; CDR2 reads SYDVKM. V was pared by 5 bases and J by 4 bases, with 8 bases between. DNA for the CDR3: TGTGCCAGCAGTCTCCCAGGCACTGAAGCTTTCTTT. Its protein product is CASSLPGTEAFF.